The source of this T cell receptor beta chain is a study of neurological immune-mediated disorders. CDR3 size: 15 residues. The germline V gene encodes CDR1 MNHNS and CDR2 SASEGT. The V gene lost 3 bases and the J gene lost 2 bases, with 13 bases spanning the gap. Each CDR3 protein is one row after TCRdb ran MiXCR on the 5' RACE reads. The sample contains about 21,000 distinct CDR3 sequences, 6.5% to 9% of which appear only once. This clonotype was counted many times. Source material: CD8+ T cells from blood. The chain carries TRBV6-1 and TRBJ2-5; D may be TRBD2 (6 bases). This TCR was sampled from a woman in her twenties or thirties with HTLV-1-associated myelopathy (HAM/TSP). The CDR3 is CASSDLGGGQETQYF. DNA of the CDR3: TGTGCCAGCAGTGATCTAGGTGGAGGGCAAGAGACCCAGTACTTC.